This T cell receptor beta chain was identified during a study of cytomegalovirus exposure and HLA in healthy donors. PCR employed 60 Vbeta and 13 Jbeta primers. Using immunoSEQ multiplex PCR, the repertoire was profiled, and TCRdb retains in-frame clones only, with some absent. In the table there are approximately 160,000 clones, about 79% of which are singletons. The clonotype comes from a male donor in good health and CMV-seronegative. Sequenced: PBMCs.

CDR3 in DNA: TGTGCCAGCAGCCCAAGACTAGCGGGTACAACCAAAAGCTCCTACAATGAGCAGTTCTTC. Translating gives CASSPRLAGTTKSSYNEQFF. V is TRBV13 and J is TRBJ2-1; 10 positions match TRBD2. Germline V lookup: CDR1 PRHDT, CDR2 FYEKMQ (reference sequence). The trim removed 5 bases at V and 0 bases at J, leaving 16 bases unmatched. The CDR3 is 20 residues long.